These 9 T cell receptor beta chains came from one sample sequenced in a study of cytomegalovirus exposure and HLA in healthy donors. The method was immunoSEQ multiplex PCR; TCRdb's version includes in-frame clones alone and lacks a portion of them. The sample includes 90,000 to 150,000 clones, 88% of them seen just once. The source material was PBMCs. These receptors originate from a woman under 30 in good health and CMV-seropositive.

V and J are TRBV19 and TRBJ1-5, with 8 positions matching TRBD1. The CDR3 has 15 amino acids. J was trimmed by 0 bases and V by 5 bases; bases with no gene match: 3. CDR1 and CDR2 (germline): LNHDA, SQIVND (reference sequence). The CDR3 protein is CASSRQGNSNQPQHF. CDR3 DNA sequence: TGTGCCAGTAGTCGACAGGGGAATAGCAATCAGCCCCAGCATTTT.

The chain joins TRBV7-8 to TRBJ2-1; TRBD2 matches at 7 bases. The junction had 16 bases not matched to a gene; V was cut back by 1 base and J by 10 bases. Germline CDR1 reads SGHVS; CDR2 reads FQNEAQ. The CDR3 length is 17 residues. CDR3 coding DNA: TGTGCCAGCAGCTTAGAACTTCAAGCTAGCGGACGAGGCGAGCAGTTCTTC. Translation: CASSLELQASGRGEQFF.

The CDR3 DNA is TGTGCCAGCCTGGGGACAGGGTCGTTTTACGAGCAGTACTTC. Protein sequence: CASLGTGSFYEQYF. The V and J genes are TRBV6-1 and TRBJ2-7; 9 bases match TRBD1. The CDR3 loop spans 14 amino acids. Germline V CDR1 and CDR2: MNHNS, SASEGT. The V and J ends lost 8 bases and 4 bases, in that order; junction bases with no gene match: 9.

J is TRBJ2-5 and V is TRBV6-1; TRBD2 aligns across 11 bases. Germline lookup yields CDR1 MNHNS and CDR2 SASEGT. With V trimmed by 10 bases and J by 4 bases, 11 bases remained unmatched. The CDR3 contains 15 residues. CDR3 protein: CANSELAGEGETQYF. CDR3 nucleotides: TGTGCCAACAGCGAACTAGCGGGAGAAGGAGAGACCCAGTACTTC.

This chain links TRBV4-3 with TRBJ2-1, with TRBD2 matching 7 bases. Trimming cost V 0 bases and J 9 bases; bases outside gene matches: 5. The CDR3 consists of 14 residues. Germline V CDR1 and CDR2: LGHNA, YSLEER. The CDR3 sequence is CASSQDTGGIEQFF. The CDR3 coding sequence is TGCGCCAGCAGCCAAGATACGGGAGGTATTGAGCAGTTCTTC.

The chain has TRBV5-4 and TRBJ2-2; 7 bases match TRBD1. Germline V lookup: CDR1 SGHNT, CDR2 YYREEE (reference sequence). The J segment lost 4 bases and the V segment lost 3 bases, leaving 12 bases of the junction unmatched. The CDR3 is 17 amino acids. CDR3 protein: CASSSGTEFLGTGELFF. CDR3 DNA: TGTGCCAGCAGCTCTGGGACAGAATTCTTGGGCACCGGGGAGCTGTTTTTT.

The J gene is TRBJ2-1, the V gene TRBV29-1; 8 bases agree with TRBD1. J lost 0 bases, V lost 7 bases, and 11 bases had no gene match. Germline values: CDR1 SQVTM, CDR2 ANQGSEA. CDR3 length equals 16 residues. The CDR3 bases are TGCAGCGCCCCAAGGACAGGGCGATACTCCTACAATGAGCAGTTCTTC. It translates to CSAPRTGRYSYNEQFF.

The rearrangement links TRBV20-1 to TRBJ2-7, with D possibly TRBD1 on 5 matching bases. Germline lookup yields CDR1 DFQATT and CDR2 SNEGSKA (reference sequence). This CDR3 is 11 amino acids long. The V end was cut by 7 bases, the J end by 4 bases, with 11 bases between. In DNA, the CDR3 is TGCAGTGTTCCAGGACAATACGAGCAGTACTTC. Amino acid sequence: CSVPGQYEQYF.

J is TRBJ1-1 and V is TRBV18; 9 positions agree with TRBD1. CDR3 length equals 16 residues. From germline, CDR1 is KGHSH and CDR2 LQKENI. V shed 1 base and J 5 bases; nucleotides not matched to a gene: 8. The CDR3 bases are TGTGCCAGCTCACCACTCGCCGGACAGGGGATGACTGAAGCTTTCTTT. This translates into CASSPLAGQGMTEAFF.